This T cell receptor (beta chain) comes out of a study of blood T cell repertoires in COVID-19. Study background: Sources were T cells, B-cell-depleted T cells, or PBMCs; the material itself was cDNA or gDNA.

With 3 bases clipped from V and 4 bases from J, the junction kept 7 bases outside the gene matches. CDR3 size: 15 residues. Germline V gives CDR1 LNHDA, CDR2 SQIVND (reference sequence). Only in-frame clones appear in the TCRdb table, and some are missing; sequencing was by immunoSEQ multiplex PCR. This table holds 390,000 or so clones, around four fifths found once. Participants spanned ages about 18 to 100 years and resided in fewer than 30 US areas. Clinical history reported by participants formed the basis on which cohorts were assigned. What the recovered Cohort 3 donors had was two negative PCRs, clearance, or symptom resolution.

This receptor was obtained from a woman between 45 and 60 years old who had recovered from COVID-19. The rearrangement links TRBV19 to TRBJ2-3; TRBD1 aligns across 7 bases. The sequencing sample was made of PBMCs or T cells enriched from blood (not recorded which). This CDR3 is CASSITGVQADTQYF. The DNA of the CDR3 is TGTGCCAGTAGTATCACAGGGGTTCAGGCAGATACGCAGTATTTT.